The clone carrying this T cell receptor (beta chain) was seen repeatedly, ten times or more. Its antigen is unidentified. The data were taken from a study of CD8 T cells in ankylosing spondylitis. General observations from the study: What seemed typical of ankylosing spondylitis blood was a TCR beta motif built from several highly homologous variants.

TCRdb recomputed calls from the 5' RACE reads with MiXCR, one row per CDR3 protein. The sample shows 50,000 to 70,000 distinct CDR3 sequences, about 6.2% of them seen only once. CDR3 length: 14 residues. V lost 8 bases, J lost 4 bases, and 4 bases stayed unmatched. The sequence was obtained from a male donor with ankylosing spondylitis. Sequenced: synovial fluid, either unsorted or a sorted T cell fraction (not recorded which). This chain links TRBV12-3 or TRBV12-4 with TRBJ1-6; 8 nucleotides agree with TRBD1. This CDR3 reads CASHQGAYNSPLHF. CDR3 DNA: TGTGCCAGCCACCAGGGGGCTTATAATTCACCCCTCCACTTT.